This TCR beta chain comes out of a study of blood T cell repertoires in COVID-19. At the level of the study: The origin of the acute and convalescent COVID-19 samples was the United States, Italy and Spain. T cells, B-cell-depleted T cells, or PBMCs provided the cDNA or gDNA that served as material.

Seattle's cohort entered during active infection and was followed longitudinally. Per the study methods: Nucleated cell counts were estimated from reference gene primer amplification. TCRdb keeps only in-frame clones here, not all; method: immunoSEQ multiplex PCR. V and J calls and clone size are those listed in that table; D and trimming were worked out from the DNA. This table has about 200,000 clones, around nine tenths appearing once. There are 18 residues in the CDR3. V shed 5 bases and J shed 1 base, with 23 bases lying between them. Germline CDR1 SGHAT, CDR2 FQNNGV. The chain combines TRBV11-2 with TRBJ1-1; a possible D gene is TRBD1 (5 bases). Sequenced sample: peripheral blood. This clonotype was sampled from a man aged 45-60 years with COVID-19, enrolled during active disease. The CDR3 nucleotides read TGTGCCAGCAGCCCGATTGGGCAGGGCCAATATTCGAACACTGAAGCTTTCTTT. Amino acids: CASSPIGQGQYSNTEAFF.